The entry below describes one T cell receptor beta chain. What it recognizes is unknown. The data derive from a study of blood T cells in healthy people across ages. Study-wide results and caveats: Older age went with lower TCR beta diversity per million T cells, in a roughly linear way. Compared with aged donors, long-lived donors showed fewer expanded clones, suggesting selection.

A second about 7 to 11 cycle PCR used barcoded and J-beta primers. TCRdb used MiXCR to reprocess the 5' RACE reads, holding one entry per CDR3 protein. This sample carries about 640,000 distinct CDR3 sequences, under 70% of them seen once, and the ten largest clones take 30% to 40%. The V gene's germline CDR1 is SGHRS and CDR2 YFSETQ. This CDR3 region has 15 residues. V was pared by 2 bases and J by 5 bases, with 9 bases of the junction left unmatched. Material: blood. The rearrangement links TRBV5-1 to TRBJ1-1, with 7 bases that match TRBD1. This clonotype was obtained from a man in his sixties in good health. This CDR3 reads CASSFTQGRGTEAFF. CDR3 DNA sequence: TGCGCCAGCAGCTTCACACAGGGGAGGGGGACTGAAGCTTTCTTT.